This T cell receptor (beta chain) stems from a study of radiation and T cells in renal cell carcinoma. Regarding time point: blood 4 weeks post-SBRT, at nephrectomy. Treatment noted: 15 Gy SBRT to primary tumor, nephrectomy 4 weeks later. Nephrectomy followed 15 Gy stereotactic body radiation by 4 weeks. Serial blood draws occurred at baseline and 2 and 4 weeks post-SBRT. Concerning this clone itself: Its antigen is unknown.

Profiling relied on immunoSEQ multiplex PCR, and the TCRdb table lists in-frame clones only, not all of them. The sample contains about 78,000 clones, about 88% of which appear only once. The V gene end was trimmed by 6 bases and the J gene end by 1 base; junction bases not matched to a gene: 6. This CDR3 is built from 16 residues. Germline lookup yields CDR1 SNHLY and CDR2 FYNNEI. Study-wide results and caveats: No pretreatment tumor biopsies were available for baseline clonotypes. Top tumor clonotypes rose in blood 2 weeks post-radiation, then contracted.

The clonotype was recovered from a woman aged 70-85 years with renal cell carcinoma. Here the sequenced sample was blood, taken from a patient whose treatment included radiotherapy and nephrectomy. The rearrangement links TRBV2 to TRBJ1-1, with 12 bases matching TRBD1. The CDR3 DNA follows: TGTGCCAGCAGACTGGGACAGGGGGCAGGGAACACTGAAGCTTTCTTT. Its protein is CASRLGQGAGNTEAFF.